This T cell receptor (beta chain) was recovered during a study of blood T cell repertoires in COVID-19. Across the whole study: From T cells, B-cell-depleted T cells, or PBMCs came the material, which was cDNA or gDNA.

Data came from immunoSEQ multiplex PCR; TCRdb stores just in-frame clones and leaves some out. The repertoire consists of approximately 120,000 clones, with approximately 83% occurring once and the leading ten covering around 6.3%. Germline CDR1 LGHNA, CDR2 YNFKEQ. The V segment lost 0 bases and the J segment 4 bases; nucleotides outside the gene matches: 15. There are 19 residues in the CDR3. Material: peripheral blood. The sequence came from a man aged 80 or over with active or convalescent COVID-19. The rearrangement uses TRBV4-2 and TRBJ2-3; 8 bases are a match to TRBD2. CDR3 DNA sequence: TGTGCCAGCAGCCAAGAGTCGGCAGCGGGGGACCGGTGGCCAGATACGCAGTATTTT. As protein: CASSQESAAGDRWPDTQYF.